Following are 10 T cell receptor beta chains from one sample sequenced in a study of blood T cell repertoires in COVID-19. TCRdb's copy holds only in-frame clones and misses some; the assay was immunoSEQ multiplex PCR. The sample consists of some 250,000 clones, about 80% of them appearing once. The sequencing sample was made of peripheral blood. These receptors were collected from a woman over 75 with acute or convalescent COVID-19.

The V call is TRBV19, the J call TRBJ1-4; 7 nucleotides agree with TRBD1. This CDR3 has 13 residues. J gave up 8 bases and V 10 bases, and 10 bases lay outside the gene matches. Germline V CDR1 and CDR2: LNHDA, SQIVND (reference sequence). The CDR3 loop is CATTVQGQEKLFF. CDR3 DNA: TGTGCCACCACAGTACAGGGACAGGAAAAACTGTTTTTT.

DNA of the CDR3: TGTGCCAGCAGCTCGAAACTAGCGCCTCGGTTGAGCACAGATACGCAGTATTTT. The encoded protein is CASSSKLAPRLSTDTQYF. This chain links TRBV11-2 with TRBJ2-3; 7 nucleotides match TRBD2. CDR3 length: 18 amino acids. Trimming at V came to 4 bases and at J to 0 bases, leaving 13 bases not matched to a gene. In germline, CDR1 is SGHAT, CDR2 FQNNGV.

CDR3 DNA sequence: TGCAGTGCTTTCGCCTACGAGGGAGCTTTCTTT. This codes for CSAFAYEGAFF. The V gene is TRBV20-1, the J gene TRBJ1-1; D is unresolved. Germline V gene lookup returns CDR1 DFQATT and CDR2 SNEGSKA (reference sequence). Trimming shortened V by 5 bases and J by 10 bases, and 14 bases separated the two germline ends. The CDR3 is made up of 11 amino acids.

The sample holds one count of this clone. V and J are TRBV12-5 and TRBJ2-7; possibly TRBD2 for D (6 bases). CDR3 size: 15 residues. The germline CDR1 and CDR2 sequences are LGHNT and FRNRAP. Deletions cut 0 bases from V and 2 bases from J, with 11 bases between. CDR3 in DNA: TGTGCTAGTGGTTTGGTATCAGGCGGGGCCTACGAGCAGTACTTC. Residues: CASGLVSGGAYEQYF.

This clone occurred once. The V gene is TRBV4-3, the J gene TRBJ1-1; weak D call: TRBD1 (5 bases). Germline lookup yields CDR1 LGHNA and CDR2 YSLEER. V dropped 1 base and J dropped 10 bases, with 13 bases sitting between them. The CDR3 spans 13 residues. The CDR3 coding sequence is TGCGCCAGCAGCCAAGTTAATGAACAGGCAGCTTTCTTT. Encoded protein: CASSQVNEQAAFF.

In its sample, this clone was seen a few times. The chain carries TRBV6-5 and TRBJ2-7; D perhaps matches TRBD1 (5 bases). V was pared by 5 bases and J by 6 bases, with 14 bases between. Germline loops: CDR1 MNHEY, CDR2 SVGAGI. This CDR3 is built from 13 residues. The chain's CDR3 is CASSSRVRVEQYF. The CDR3 nucleotides are TGTGCCAGCAGTAGTAGGGTCAGGGTCGAGCAGTACTTC.

This chain's CDR3 is CASSTRDSGNSPLHF. CDR3 bases: TGTGCCAGCAGTACCCGGGACTCAGGGAATTCACCCCTCCACTTT. The rearrangement uses TRBV6-5 and TRBJ1-6; D is possibly TRBD1 (5 bases). The germline V and J ends were trimmed by 5 bases and 7 bases, with 15 bases remaining between them. The CDR3 is made up of 15 amino acids. Germline V gene lookup returns CDR1 MNHEY and CDR2 SVGAGI.

CDR3 DNA sequence: TGTGCCAGCAGTTTTGGGACAGGGGGACACTATGGCTACACCTTC. This sequence encodes CASSFGTGGHYGYTF. The V call is TRBV27, the J call TRBJ1-2; TRBD1 matches 11 bases. CDR1 and CDR2 from the germline V gene are MNHEY and SMNVEV (reference sequence). Germline trimming cut 3 bases from V and 3 bases from J; bases unmatched to any gene: 3. The CDR3 consists of 15 residues.

This chain connects TRBV15 to TRBJ2-7; TRBD1 aligns across 10 bases. CDR3 length: 18 amino acids. Germline CDR1 LNHNV, CDR2 YYDKDF (reference sequence). J gave up 1 base and V 3 bases, and 12 bases lay outside the gene matches. The CDR3 bases are TGTGCCACCAGCAGGGGAGACTTTGGACAGGGGGGATCCTACGAGCAGTACTTC. Translating it yields CATSRGDFGQGGSYEQYF.

The rearrangement links TRBV18 to TRBJ1-1; D is possibly TRBD1 (6 bases). V was clipped by 6 bases and J by 6 bases, with 8 bases between them. The CDR3 is 11 amino acids. Germline V gives CDR1 KGHSH, CDR2 LQKENI. The CDR3 DNA follows: TGTGCCAGCTCCTGGACAGCTGAAGCTTTCTTT. Translating gives CASSWTAEAFF.